The present TCR beta chain was sequenced within a study of regulatory T cells in long-lasting Graves disease (dated by TCRdb to about 2021). With regard to the full study: In the newly diagnosed Graves' disease group, patients had been taking antithyroid drugs for less than 3 months. Peripheral blood TCR sequencing and RNA sequencing compared persistent Graves' disease patients with newly diagnosed Graves' disease patients. The study was registered as a clinical trial and conducted in China. A total of 33 samples were covered by TCR sequencing, comprising approximately 13 persistent and roughly 20 newly diagnosed Graves' disease patients. Results and caveats for the whole study, not just this receptor: Preferential use of TRBV28, TRBJ1-2 and TRBJ2-5 was observed in persistent disease, whereas TRBV20-1 and TRBJ2-1 were favored in newly diagnosed disease. A larger number of public clonotypes was shared among persistent patients (2,741) than among newly diagnosed patients (approximately 1,000). Because the primary lesion, thyroid tissue, could not be accessed, the study looked at peripheral blood alone. Sequencing and analysis were limited to the TCR beta chain. The small sample size was acknowledged by the authors as a limitation that may reduce accuracy. Compared with newly diagnosed patients, persistent Graves' disease patients had lower TCR Shannon entropy and fewer highly expanded clones, which suggests clonal expansion.

On this clonotype: It has no known antigen specificity. No per-base quality is available; no much larger clone lies one base away.

The time point label, as the study defines it: newly diagnosed GD, antithyroid drugs for less than 3 months. For both TCR sequencing and RNA sequencing, RNA was extracted from PBMCs in TRIzol. The diagnosis of Graves' disease was made according to American Thyroid Association guidelines. Recruitment of patients was carried out at an endocrinology department in Xi'an, China. From each patient, nine milliliters of peripheral blood was collected into an EDTA anticoagulant tube. Ficoll Paque Plus density gradient separation was used to isolate PBMCs, and no further T cell sorting was done. An Agilent 2100 Bioanalyzer and agarose gel were used to check RNA quality, and a NanoDrop 2000 was used to measure RNA concentration. From its cysteine to its phenylalanine, the CDR3 spans 14 amino acids. Kept here is only the CDR3 DNA, which spans 42 bases and is read in frame from base 1. After removal of 4 bases from V and 2 bases from J, the junction retains 3 bases not matched to a gene. The germline V gene encodes CDR1 SNHLY and CDR2 FYNNEI.

The method was multiplex PCR. TCRdb lists the instrument as Illumina HiSeq 4000. To build TCR beta libraries, CDR3 regions were amplified by Arm-PCR using iRepertoire HTBI primers. PCR products were gel purified before sequencing. In the paper's pipeline: Across samples, some 62 TRBV and approximately 15 TRBJ segments were identified and used for gene usage analysis of CDR3 amino acid clonotypes. Filtered high-quality paired reads were merged into contigs using COPE and FqMerger. BLAST was used to align contigs to IMGT TRBV, TRBD and TRBJ reference genes, with CDR3 defined following IMGT. Any clonotype with a frequency above 0.1% was counted as a highly expanded clone. Shannon entropy was used to measure repertoire diversity, and the Gini coefficient was used to measure V-J evenness. A clonotype was considered public if more than one individual shared it. Using fastp trimming at Q25 and MiXCR clonotype assembly, TCRdb reanalyzed the public sequencing data and kept in-frame beta chains. Rows merge per CDR3 protein into single entries with the most common DNA and genes. The V and J calls shown here were made by TCRdb, not taken from the authors' results. The sample table lists about 200,000 distinct CDR3 sequences, roughly 20% of them with a count of one. Roughly 12% of the sample rests with the top ten.

The sample was also linked to a second study, of T cells in Graves' hyperthyroidism and ophthalmopathy. The second study, in turn, reports: Graves' hyperthyroidism was defined as stable when no progression to ophthalmopathy occurred over 18 months of follow-up. The hyperthyroidism patients were between 18 and 65 years old and newly diagnosed, with a disease duration of less than 2 months. Any patient with an uncontrolled infection, another autoimmune disease, pregnancy or lactation was excluded. Diagnoses were based on clinical symptoms, serum thyroxine and TRAb, thyroid ultrasound and orbital computed tomography. The TCR CDR3 was subjected to a first round of RT-PCR using the HTBI primer set and the Qiagen OneStep RT-PCR kit. Most expanded thyroid clonotypes (frequency above 0.001) were also detected in blood, a finding suggesting that blood repertoires may reflect thyroid immune responses. A 13 V-J signature model separated ophthalmopathy from stable hyperthyroidism, with around 88% sensitivity and about 81% specificity in cross-validation and 80%/75% in testing. In validation, progression to ophthalmopathy was predicted by the model with nearly 71% sensitivity and under 85% specificity, a median of 6.5 months before onset. A discovery cohort of 95 to 100 patients, roughly 43 with Graves' ophthalmopathy and approximately 55 with stable Graves' hyperthyroidism, was used to find distinguishing TCR V-J signatures. Prospective prediction of ophthalmopathy was tested in an independent validation cohort of 18 to 20 hyperthyroidism patients and 15 to 17 patients who later progressed to ophthalmopathy. The approximately 100 discovery patients were divided at random into training and test sets in a 7:3 ratio. Thyroid tissue and blood T-cell repertoires from about six Graves' hyperthyroidism patients were also compared in the study. After sampling, hyperthyroidism patients received methimazole starting at 30 mg daily, and ophthalmopathy patients received high-dose intravenous methylprednisolone. A second multiplex PCR round built the libraries, followed by size selection and purification. The libraries were sequenced on an Illumina HiSeq2000 using paired-end 100 bp reads. Raw data were processed with SOAPnuke, discarding reads with adapters, uncalled bases, mean Phred below 15, or no exact constant-primer or identifier match. High-quality paired reads were merged using COPE v1.2.5, and each unique nucleotide sequence was defined as a clonotype. Clonotypes were aligned to IMGT TRBV, TRBD and TRBJ reference segments using MiTCR v1.1. The analysis included only V-J combinations with a frequency above 0.0001, which together covered approximately 99% of the repertoires. The TCS score was defined as F50 (clonal expansion) divided by E x V (chaos), with BLOSUM62-based TCRdist calculated between CDR3 peptides within each V-J. Welch's t-statistics and random forest reduced around 520 V-J features to under 15, which were used in a naive Bayes classifier (R e1071). Sample size was not statistically predetermined, and investigators were not blinded to group allocation. According to the paper, TCR Vbeta CDR3 sequencing was carried out on more than 120 peripheral blood samples, which came from approximately 41 ophthalmopathy, approximately 72 hyperthyroidism and about 17 progressor patients.

This receptor was taken from a woman younger than 45 with Graves disease. Donor details come from another sample of the same person, matched by shared clones. The rearranged chain carries TRBV2 and TRBJ2-3; the central 7 bases match TRBD2. The starting material was peripheral blood mononuclear cells (PBMCs), obtained at new diagnosis, from a patient treated with antithyroid drugs. The CDR3 protein: CASSVLAITDTQYF. The DNA sequence is TGTGCCAGCAGTGTACTAGCGATCACAGATACGCAGTATTTT.